The 14 T cell receptor beta chains below all came from one sample that was sequenced in a study of blood T cell repertoires in COVID-19 (dated by TCRdb to 2020 to 2022). Library generation was performed with the immunoSEQ multiplex PCR assay. TCRdb carries this immuneACCESS record with in-frame sequences only. Its versions omit some clonotypes, under half of them owing to an unresolved V gene in the studies checked, with the rest unexplained. This sample gives 110,000 or so clones in total; under 90% of them show up just once. The ten most abundant clones make up 30% to 45% of the sample. The source material was peripheral blood. The origin of the receptors is an older man with acute or convalescent COVID-19.

The chain joins TRBV6-5 to TRBJ2-3; TRBD2 aligns across 8 bases. This CDR3 has 14 amino acids. The germline CDR1 and CDR2 sequences are MNHEY and SVGAGI. V lost 0 bases, J lost 6 bases, and 2 bases stayed unmatched. The chain's CDR3 is CASSYSTGGDTQYF. Here the CDR3 DNA reads TGTGCCAGCAGTTACTCGACGGGAGGGGATACGCAGTATTTT.

V is TRBV27 and J is TRBJ1-1, with 8 bases lining up with TRBD1. This CDR3 is 15 amino acids long. Germline V gives CDR1 MNHEY, CDR2 SMNVEV (reference sequence). V lost 5 bases to trimming and J lost 1 base; unmatched junction nucleotides: 6. In nucleotides, the CDR3 is TGTGCCAGCAGTCGCCGAGGACAGGGGAACACTGAAGCTTTCTTT. Residues: CASSRRGQGNTEAFF.

V and J are TRBV28 and TRBJ2-7; D is perhaps TRBD1 (6 bases). V was shortened by 6 bases and J by 2 bases, with 8 bases between the two germline ends. Germline V gene data show CDR1 as MDHEN and CDR2 as SYDVKM. CDR3 length: 12 amino acids. The CDR3 nucleotides are TGTGCCAGCAGCAGGGACACCTACGAGCAGTACTTC. Translating it yields CASSRDTYEQYF.

This clone was counted only a few times. At one end the junction does not follow the germline gene, possibly because of a read error. The DNA for the CDR3 is TGTGCTAGCAGCTTAGAGCTAGCGGGATCCACAGATACGCAGTATTTT. It encodes CASSLELAGSTDTQYF. This rearrangement joins TRBV7-7 to TRBJ2-3; 9 positions match TRBD2. This CDR3 spans 16 amino acids. Per the germline V gene, CDR1 is SSHAT and CDR2 is FNYEAQ (reference sequence).

The V call is TRBV18, the J call TRBJ2-1; D is ambiguous. The ends were cut back, 3 bases at V and 10 bases at J, with 19 bases in the middle. The CDR3 totals 15 residues. CDR1 is KGHSH, CDR2 LQKENI, per germline. The CDR3 spells CASSPSGPPKQEQFF. In nucleotides, the CDR3 is TGTGCCAGCTCACCGTCTGGGCCGCCGAAGCAGGAGCAGTTCTTC.

The chain carries TRBV11-2 and TRBJ1-2; 7 bases align to TRBD1. Germline CDR1 SGHAT, CDR2 FQNNGV. The CDR3 sequence is 15 residues long. J was trimmed by 4 bases and V by 1 base; bases with no gene match: 6. The CDR3 is CASSLAQGGVYGYTF. The DNA of the CDR3 is TGTGCCAGCAGCTTAGCTCAGGGGGGAGTCTATGGCTACACCTTC.

This clone was counted only a few times. The chain has TRBV18 and TRBJ2-7, with TRBD2 matching 7 bases. Germline assignment: CDR1 KGHSH and CDR2 LQKENI. The CDR3 is 15 amino acids. V trimming: 5 bases; J trimming: 6 bases; junction bases outside the gene matches: 13. The DNA for the CDR3 is TGTGCCAGCTCATGGGTGGGCGGGAGTGCCGGCGAGCAGTACTTC. It is translated as CASSWVGGSAGEQYF.

This clone was counted a single time. In nucleotides, the CDR3 is TGTGCCAGCACCCCAGATCCCGGGACAGGGGGATCTGGGGCCAACGTCCTGACTTTC. Translation: CASTPDPGTGGSGANVLTF. This sequence joins TRBV28 and TRBJ2-6, with 11 bases identical to TRBD1. With 7 bases clipped from V and 1 base from J, the junction kept 12 bases outside the gene matches. This CDR3 has 19 amino acids. CDR1 is MDHEN, CDR2 SYDVKM, per germline.

The chain recombines TRBV19 with TRBJ1-5; TRBD1 matches 7 bases. V dropped 3 bases and J dropped 3; count of bases not matched to a gene: 2. The CDR3 contains 14 residues. Germline assignment: CDR1 LNHDA and CDR2 SQIVND (reference sequence). CDR3 sequence: CASSIGTANQPQHF. DNA of the CDR3: TGTGCCAGTAGTATTGGGACAGCCAATCAGCCCCAGCATTTT.

V and J are TRBV5-1 and TRBJ2-7; D is undetermined. CDR1 SGHRS and CDR2 YFSETQ come from the germline V gene. V lost 0 bases and J lost 1, with 8 bases in between. The CDR3 runs 14 residues. The CDR3 sequence is CASSLDRRSYEQYF. The CDR3 region has the DNA TGCGCCAGCAGCTTGGACAGACGATCCTACGAGCAGTACTTC.

The rearrangement joins TRBV19 to TRBJ1-2; 9 bases map to TRBD1. The CDR3 covers 17 residues. From germline, CDR1 is LNHDA and CDR2 SQIVND (reference sequence). V was pared by 8 bases and J by 10 bases, with 23 bases of the junction left unmatched. CDR3 residues: CASRPLQQGAYYRDYTF. The CDR3 nucleotides read TGTGCCAGTCGACCCCTTCAACAGGGGGCGTACTATAGGGACTACACCTTC.

A single count supports this clone. V gene TRBV18 combines with J gene TRBJ2-1, with TRBD2 matching over 11 bases. With V trimmed by 6 bases and J by 10 bases, 8 bases remained unmatched. The CDR3 is 14 residues long. Per the germline V gene, CDR1 is KGHSH and CDR2 is LQKENI. The CDR3 DNA is TGTGCCAGCTCCGTCCAGACTAGCGGGAAAGAGCAGTTCTTC. Its protein product is CASSVQTSGKEQFF.

J is TRBJ2-1 and V is TRBV18; D unresolved. Trimming left V 1 base short and J 4 bases short, with 5 bases between. The CDR3 is 13 amino acids. CDR1 and CDR2 (germline): KGHSH, LQKENI. The CDR3 nucleotides read TGTGCCAGCTCACCACAGGAGTACAATGAGCAGTTCTTC. Protein product: CASSPQEYNEQFF. Supplemented by reference TRBV18 and TRBJ2-1, the full variable domain reads NAGVMQNPRHLVRRRGQEARLRCSPMKGHSHVYWYRQLPEEGLKFMVYLQKENIIDESGMPKERFSAEFPKEGPSILRIQQVVRGDSAAYFCASSPQEYNEQFFGPGTRLTVL.

The V gene is TRBV6-6, the J gene TRBJ1-1; D is uncertain. V lost 9 bases, J lost 1 base, and 15 bases lay in between. This CDR3 is 14 amino acids long. CDR1 is MNHNY, CDR2 SVGAGI, per germline (reference sequence). Here the CDR3 reads CASLLLGRNTEAFF. CDR3 sequence (DNA): TGTGCCAGTCTTTTATTGGGGAGGAACACTGAAGCTTTCTTT.